This T cell receptor beta chain originates from a study of cytomegalovirus exposure and HLA in healthy donors. Trimming cost V 5 bases and J 6 bases, with 11 bases left between them. CDR1 SGHAT and CDR2 FQNNGV come from the germline V gene. The CDR3 is 13 amino acids. A remark on this clone: Its specificity is not known.

The study's findings and limits: Sequencing probably produced one cluster of sequence variants that were highly shared. The classifier reportedly diagnosed cytomegalovirus status with high specificity and sensitivity.

PCR primers comprised 60 Vbeta and 13 Jbeta primers. Methods used by the authors: Unique TCR beta chains totaled around 86 million in a later count, with roughly 10 million of them shared. Produced via immunoSEQ multiplex PCR; TCRdb's table is partial and in-frame only. V, J and clone size derive from that table, while D and trimming were established from the DNA sequence. The profile shows about 120,000 clones, around three quarters of them singletons. Sequenced material: PBMCs. This chain links TRBV11-2 with TRBJ2-1, with D perhaps matching TRBD2 (5 bases). This receptor was taken from a woman aged 45-59 years in good health and CMV-seronegative. Here the CDR3 reads CASSADSINEQFF. The CDR3 DNA reads TGTGCCAGCAGCGCGGACTCTATCAATGAGCAGTTCTTC.